The sequence of this T cell receptor (beta chain) was determined in a study of blood T cell repertoires in COVID-19. The repertoire was sequenced with immunoSEQ multiplex PCR; TCRdb's copy has only in-frame clones and lacks some. This repertoire shows around 200,000 clones, nearly 85% found once; its top ten account for roughly 1.3%. Germline V gene sequence: CDR1 MNHNY, CDR2 SVGAGI (reference sequence). The CDR3 loop spans 14 amino acids. The ends lost 5 bases at V and 6 bases at J; junction bases unmatched: 7. The sequencing sample was made of peripheral blood. This receptor was identified in a woman between 25 and 40 years old with COVID-19, enrolled during active disease. This sequence joins TRBV6-6 and TRBJ2-3; TRBD1 matches 8 bases. The CDR3 loop is CASSPDRAMDTQYF. In DNA form, the CDR3 reads TGTGCCAGCAGTCCGGACAGGGCGATGGATACGCAGTATTTT.